The 16 T cell receptor beta chains given below trace back to one sample, sequenced in a study of T-cell memory formation after mild COVID-19. One entry per CDR3 protein, called by TCRdb with MiXCR from the 5' RACE reads. The sample includes around 450,000 distinct CDR3 sequences, 20% to 25% seen only once; the top ten take 8.8%. Input material: PBMCs or a T cell subset sorted from them (not recorded which). The receptors originated from an adult woman who had mild COVID-19 (a few samples of this study predate the infection). Cell type and time point are not known.

The chain uses TRBV18 and TRBJ1-2; 7 bases map to TRBD1. The V gene's germline CDR1 is KGHSH and CDR2 LQKENI. The CDR3 is made up of 14 amino acids. V shed 6 bases and J 8 bases; nucleotides not matched to a gene: 12. The CDR3 sequence: CASSQMTGLDGYTF. Here the CDR3 DNA reads TGTGCCAGCTCCCAAATGACAGGGCTTGACGGCTACACCTTC.

V is TRBV18 and J is TRBJ2-7; tentatively, D is TRBD1 (5 bases). With 2 bases removed from V and 5 bases from J, the gap between germline ends came to 10 bases. Per germline, CDR1 KGHSH and CDR2 LQKENI. The CDR3 runs to 13 residues. CDR3 region: CASSPGPGNEQYF. For the CDR3, the DNA is TGTGCCAGCTCACCAGGACCAGGGAACGAGCAGTACTTC.

The V and J genes are TRBV6-6 and TRBJ2-3; D perhaps matches TRBD1 (6 bases). V lost 0 bases to trimming and J lost 0 bases, with 10 bases between them. Germline assignment: CDR1 MNHNY and CDR2 SVGAGI (reference sequence). The CDR3 sequence is 16 residues long. CDR3: CASSYSIGGSTDTQYF. The CDR3 DNA sequence: TGTGCCAGCAGTTACTCTATAGGGGGAAGCACAGATACGCAGTATTTT.

The V and J genes are TRBV7-9 and TRBJ1-4, with TRBD1 as a possible D gene (6 bases). CDR3 length equals 12 residues. Germline lookup yields CDR1 SEHNR and CDR2 FQNEAQ (reference sequence). The V and J ends lost 11 bases and 8 bases respectively, with 15 bases between them. CDR3 DNA sequence: TGTGCCCTCGGGGGCGGTGGGGAAAAACTGTTTTTT. Its translation: CALGGGGEKLFF.

The chain joins TRBV12-3 or TRBV12-4 to TRBJ1-1; the D gene is possibly TRBD1 (6 bases). The germline V and J ends were trimmed by 4 bases and 5 bases, with 11 bases remaining between them. The CDR3 has 13 amino acids. The CDR3 is CASSSRGATEAFF. CDR3 nucleotide sequence: TGTGCCAGCAGTTCGCGGGGGGCGACTGAAGCTTTCTTT.

The rearrangement joins TRBV4-3 to TRBJ2-2; 7 nucleotides line up with TRBD2. CDR3 length: 19 amino acids. The germline CDR1 and CDR2 sequences are LGHNA and YSLEER. The junction had 12 bases not matched to a gene; V was cut back by 0 bases and J by 2 bases. Written as DNA, the CDR3 is TGCGCCAGCAGCCAAGATGGCCCAAGGGAGGGAATAAACACCGGGGAGCTGTTTTTT. Its protein product is CASSQDGPREGINTGELFF.

V is TRBV20-1 and J is TRBJ2-1; 11 nucleotides match TRBD2. The CDR3 has 14 residues. The V gene's germline CDR1 is DFQATT and CDR2 SNEGSKA (reference sequence). V was clipped by 6 bases and J by 6 bases; unmatched bases: 7. The CDR3 DNA sequence: TGCAGTGCCGGGACTAGCGGAGCCGCCAATGAGCAGTTCTTC. Protein product: CSAGTSGAANEQFF.

This clonotype was seen more than once but under ten times. This chain joins TRBV15 and TRBJ1-2, with a tentative D call TRBD1 (6 bases). The germline V gene has CDR1 LNHNV and CDR2 YYDKDF (reference sequence). Trimming left V 9 bases short and J 8 bases short, with 16 bases between. This CDR3 comprises 12 residues. CDR3 coding DNA: TGTGCCACACAACAGGGTCCCGAAGGCTACACCTTC. It yields the protein CATQQGPEGYTF.

J is TRBJ2-1 and V is TRBV6-1; D possibly corresponds to TRBD1 (5 bases). There are 15 residues in the CDR3. The germline V gene encodes CDR1 MNHNS and CDR2 SASEGT. Trimming shortened V by 2 bases and J by 5 bases, and 13 bases separated the two germline ends. In DNA, the CDR3 is TGTGCCAGCAGTGAACGGTTTCAGGGTGACAATGAGCAGTTCTTC. Its protein is CASSERFQGDNEQFF.

This sequence joins TRBV6-1 and TRBJ1-2; tentative D call: TRBD1 (6 bases). Trimming cost V 1 base and J 8 bases, with 17 bases left between them. Germline V gives CDR1 MNHNS, CDR2 SASEGT. This CDR3 has 15 residues. CDR3 DNA: TGTGCCAGCAGTGAAGAAAGGGGGGCAACCGACGGCTACACCTTC. This gives the protein CASSEERGATDGYTF.

This clonotype was observed a few times. The chain uses TRBV7-2 and TRBJ2-7; either TRBD1 or TRBD2 may supply D (5 bases each). Deletions cut 5 bases from V and 12 bases from J, with 17 bases between. The CDR3 is 12 amino acids. Per the germline V gene, CDR1 is SGHTA and CDR2 is FQGNSA. CDR3 loop: CASSPGRQPTYF. CDR3 nucleotide sequence: TGTGCCAGCAGCCCAGGGAGACAACCCACGTACTTC. The whole variable domain, filled in from reference TRBV7-2 and TRBJ2-7, reads GAGVSQSPSNKVTEKGKDVELRCDPISGHTALYWYRQSLGQGLEFLIYFQGNSAPDKSGLPSDRFSAERTGGSVSTLTIQRTQQEDSAVYLCASSPGRQPTYFGPGTRLTVT.

The rearrangement joins TRBV24-1 to TRBJ2-3, with D uncertain. Germline assignment: CDR1 KGHDR and CDR2 SFDVKD. The length of the CDR3 is 13 residues. Between the trimmed V and J ends, which lost 6 bases and 2 bases, there was a span of 8 bases. The CDR3 loop reads CATSSVNTDTQYF. The CDR3 DNA reads TGTGCCACCAGTTCCGTAAACACAGATACGCAGTATTTT.

The chain employs TRBV19 and TRBJ2-2; TRBD2 agrees at 12 bases. Unmatched junction bases numbered 12, after V lost 6 bases and J lost 1 base. This CDR3 contains 19 residues. Germline CDR1 and CDR2: LNHDA and SQIVND (reference sequence). CDR3 sequence: CASRRLAGDPRLNTGELFF. The CDR3 DNA follows: TGTGCCAGTAGGCGACTAGCGGGGGACCCCCGCCTGAACACCGGGGAGCTGTTTTTT.

This rearrangement joins TRBV29-1 to TRBJ2-1, with 8 bases fitting TRBD1. Germline V gene data show CDR1 as SQVTM and CDR2 as ANQGSEA. J gave up 7 bases and V 3 bases, and 5 bases lay outside the gene matches. This CDR3 has 13 residues. The CDR3 DNA reads as TGCAGCGTTGAGAGGACAGGGCCAAATGAGCAGTTCTTC. It is translated as CSVERTGPNEQFF.

There are a few counts of this clonotype. This chain joins TRBV5-4 and TRBJ2-3; 7 positions match TRBD2. The CDR3 runs to 15 residues. CDR1 and CDR2 from the germline V gene are SGHNT and YYREEE (reference sequence). Unmatched junction bases numbered 5, after V lost 2 bases and J lost 2 bases. Here the CDR3 DNA reads TGTGCCAGCAGCTTTCGGGGGGACCCCACAGATACGCAGTATTTT. Protein product: CASSFRGDPTDTQYF.

The chain has TRBV5-6 and TRBJ1-2; D remains unclear. The CDR3 covers 14 residues. Deletions cut 2 bases from V and 0 bases from J, with 8 bases between. The germline gives CDR1 SGHDT, CDR2 YYEEEE. CDR3: CASSFQLANYGYTF. CDR3 nucleotides: TGTGCCAGCAGCTTCCAACTCGCTAACTATGGCTACACCTTC.